The 32 T cell receptor beta chains below were found in one sample sequenced in a study of early T cells in non-severe SARS-CoV-2 infection. MiXCR, applied by TCRdb to the 5' RACE reads, yields one record per CDR3 protein. The sample yields about 48,000 distinct CDR3 sequences, about 10% seen once. Sample: whole blood. These receptors originate from an adult who was a healthcare worker with PCR-confirmed SARS-CoV-2 infection or an uninfected control (not recorded which).

This clonotype has just a few counts. The chain recombines TRBV28 with TRBJ2-2; D ambiguous. This CDR3 is 12 amino acids long. V was shortened by 7 bases and J by 0 bases, with 3 bases between the two germline ends. Germline V gene lookup returns CDR1 MDHEN and CDR2 SYDVKM. CDR3 DNA: TGTGCCAGCAAGTCGAACACCGGGGAGCTGTTTTTT. This sequence encodes CASKSNTGELFF.

V gene TRBV7-9 combines with J gene TRBJ1-1; D ambiguous. Between the trimmed V and J ends, which lost 2 bases and 2 bases, there was a span of 6 bases. The CDR3 has 13 residues. Germline CDR1 SEHNR, CDR2 FQNEAQ (reference sequence). For the CDR3, the DNA is TGTGCCAGCAGCTTAAATGCCAACACTGAAGCTTTCTTT. Residues: CASSLNANTEAFF.

This clonotype was detected many times. V usage is TRBV4-1 and J usage is TRBJ2-1; no clear D. CDR1 is MGHRA and CDR2 is YSYEKL in the germline V gene. There are 14 residues in the CDR3. Trimming left V 4 bases short and J 8 bases short, with 15 bases between. The CDR3 DNA sequence: TGCGCCAGCAGCCCTGAGAACCATCCTGATGAGCAGTTCTTC. Translation: CASSPENHPDEQFF.

This clonotype was observed a handful of times. This chain uses TRBV12-3 or TRBV12-4 with TRBJ2-1; 9 bases map to TRBD1. Losses at the gene ends were 9 bases for V and 7 bases for J; bases not matched to a gene: 10. The CDR3 sequence is 14 residues long. In DNA form, the CDR3 reads TGTGCCAGTACTAGGAGGACAGGGGTAAATGAGCAGTTCTTC. Amino acids: CASTRRTGVNEQFF.

This chain links TRBV7-9 with TRBJ2-7, with D tentatively TRBD1 or TRBD2 (5 bases each). Trimming shortened V by 5 bases and J by 4 bases, and 15 bases separated the two germline ends. This CDR3 comprises 14 residues. From germline, CDR1 is SEHNR and CDR2 FQNEAQ (reference sequence). The CDR3 sequence: CASSASGARYEQYF. Here the CDR3 DNA reads TGTGCCAGCAGCGCTTCCGGGGCGCGTTACGAGCAGTACTTC.

This clonotype was recorded a few times. V and J are TRBV5-1 and TRBJ2-3, with TRBD1 identical over 8 bases. Trimming cost V 3 bases and J 1 base; bases outside gene matches: 7. Germline CDR1 and CDR2: SGHRS and YFSETQ. The CDR3 is made up of 16 amino acids. CDR3 nucleotides: TGCGCCAGCAGCTGGACAGGGTCATTCGGCACAGATACGCAGTATTTT. This encodes CASSWTGSFGTDTQYF.

This clonotype was seen only a few times. This chain connects TRBV11-3 to TRBJ2-1, with 13 bases aligning to TRBD2. There are 15 residues in the CDR3. Trimming removed 5 bases from V and 4 bases from J; junction bases left unmatched: 2. Germline V CDR1 and CDR2: SGHNT, YENEEA. The CDR3 here is CASSPGLAGYNEQFF. The CDR3, as DNA: TGTGCCAGCAGCCCGGGACTAGCGGGATACAATGAGCAGTTCTTC.

This clonotype was picked up many times. The rearrangement joins TRBV5-4 to TRBJ2-1; D may be TRBD2 (6 bases). Germline CDR1 SGHNT, CDR2 YYREEE (reference sequence). CDR3 length: 14 residues. V was clipped by 0 bases and J by 7 bases, with 11 bases between them. This CDR3 is CASSLERERNEQFF. CDR3 nucleotide sequence: TGTGCCAGCAGCTTGGAACGGGAGCGAAATGAGCAGTTCTTC.

This clonotype was counted many times. The gene calls are TRBV18 and TRBJ2-7; possibly TRBD1 for D (6 bases). The germline V gene encodes CDR1 KGHSH and CDR2 LQKENI. This CDR3 spans 14 amino acids. V lost 4 bases, J lost 5 bases, and 15 bases lay in between. The DNA of the CDR3 is TGTGCCAGCTCACACCCAAACAGGGTGCACGAGCAGTACTTC. It specifies CASSHPNRVHEQYF.

The chain combines TRBV28 with TRBJ2-7; no clear D gene. V shed 6 bases and J shed 7 bases, with 16 bases lying between them. The CDR3 loop spans 13 amino acids. Germline V CDR1 and CDR2: MDHEN, SYDVKM. CDR3 bases: TGTGCCAGCAGGAGGCAGATCCCTCTGGAGCAGTACTTC. This gives the protein CASRRQIPLEQYF.

The V and J genes are TRBV12-3 or TRBV12-4 and TRBJ2-1, with a possible D match to TRBD2 (9 bases). The CDR3 sequence is 15 residues long. V was pared by 7 bases and J by 10 bases, with 23 bases between. The CDR3 DNA is TGTGCCAGCACCCTCGGGGCTAGCGGGACAGGCGAGCAGTTCTTC. Protein sequence: CASTLGASGTGEQFF.

The rearrangement joins TRBV18 to TRBJ2-7, with D uncertain. The CDR3 sequence is 12 residues long. Trimming removed 5 bases at V and 2 bases at J, with 7 bases between. CDR1 and CDR2 from the germline V gene are KGHSH and LQKENI. As DNA, the CDR3 is TGTGCCAGCTCAAGTCAGCCCTACGAGCAGTACTTC. Translating it yields CASSSQPYEQYF. The entire variable domain, with the rest obtained from reference TRBV18 and TRBJ2-7, is as follows: NAGVMQNPRHLVRRRGQEARLRCSPMKGHSHVYWYRQLPEEGLKFMVYLQKENIIDESGMPKERFSAEFPKEGPSILRIQQVVRGDSAAYFCASSSQPYEQYFGPGTRLTVT.

The V and J genes are TRBV6-5 and TRBJ2-1; D perhaps matches TRBD2 (6 bases). The CDR3 is 16 amino acids. Trimming cost V 4 bases and J 0 bases, with 13 bases left between them. CDR1 and CDR2 (germline): MNHEY, SVGAGI. The CDR3 reads CASSWDSRSSYNEQFF. The CDR3 nucleotides are TGTGCCAGCAGTTGGGACTCGCGGAGCTCCTACAATGAGCAGTTCTTC.

This clonotype was seen only a few times. The chain links TRBV5-1 to TRBJ2-1, with D perhaps matching TRBD2 (6 bases). The V gene's germline CDR1 is SGHRS and CDR2 YFSETQ. The V end was cut by 4 bases, the J end by 0 bases, with 14 bases between. This CDR3 comprises 16 residues. The CDR3, as DNA: TGCGCCAGCAGCGCACAGCGGGCCGACTCCTACAATGAGCAGTTCTTC. Protein sequence: CASSAQRADSYNEQFF.

V and J are TRBV7-3 and TRBJ1-3; the D is unclear. Between the trimmed V and J ends, which lost 2 bases and 4 bases, there was a span of 6 bases. Germline CDR1 and CDR2: SGHTA and FQGTGA. This CDR3 region has 13 residues. The DNA of the CDR3 is TGTGCCAGCAGCTTACAAGCGGGAAACACCATATATTTT. Protein: CASSLQAGNTIYF.

This chain joins TRBV7-9 and TRBJ2-7; 9 bases align to TRBD2. With V trimmed by 4 bases and J by 2 bases, 6 bases remained unmatched. The length of the CDR3 is 15 residues. In germline, CDR1 is SEHNR, CDR2 FQNEAQ (reference sequence). CDR3 loop: CASSSISGGPYEQYF. For the CDR3, the DNA is TGTGCCAGCAGCTCGATCAGCGGGGGGCCCTACGAGCAGTACTTC.

There are many counts of this clonotype. This rearrangement joins TRBV2 to TRBJ2-7; 9 bases fit TRBD1. V lost 6 bases to trimming and J lost 6 bases; unmatched junction nucleotides: 6. This CDR3 has 13 amino acids. Germline V gene sequence: CDR1 SNHLY, CDR2 FYNNEI. The CDR3 spells CASSSGQGVEQYF. The CDR3 region has the DNA TGTGCCAGCAGCTCGGGACAGGGCGTCGAGCAGTACTTC.

Only a few counts were recorded for this clonotype. V usage is TRBV11-1 and J usage is TRBJ2-1, with D perhaps matching TRBD1 or TRBD2 (6 bases each). The CDR3 has 13 amino acids. From germline, CDR1 is SGHAT and CDR2 FQDESV (reference sequence). V lost 2 bases and J 15 bases, leaving 17 bases between the germline ends. The CDR3 bases are TGTGCCAGCAGCTTAACCCCGGAGGGGGTAATGTTCTTC. It codes for CASSLTPEGVMFF.

This clonotype has ten or more counts. CDR3 DNA: TGTGCCAGCAGTTTCCCCGGCGCTGAGCAGTTCTTC. This encodes CASSFPGAEQFF. V gene TRBV28 combines with J gene TRBJ2-1; D remains ambiguous. CDR3 length: 12 residues. Trimming left V 3 bases short and J 9 bases short, with 9 bases between. CDR1 is MDHEN, CDR2 SYDVKM, per germline.

This clonotype was counted only a few times. The CDR3 protein is CAWGPNNEQFF. The CDR3 DNA is TGTGCCTGGGGCCCCAACAATGAGCAGTTCTTC. The genes are TRBV30 and TRBJ2-1, with unresolved D. The CDR3 consists of 11 residues. The germline gives CDR1 GTSNPN, CDR2 SVGIG (reference sequence). Trimming cost V 5 bases and J 5 bases, with 7 bases left between them. Full variable domain (missing parts from reference TRBV30 and TRBJ2-1): SQTIHQWPATLVQPVGSPLSLECTVEGTSNPNLYWYRQAAGRGLQLLFYSVGIGQISSEVPQNLSASRPQDRQFILSSKKLLLSDSGFYLCAWGPNNEQFFGPGTRLTVL.

The V gene is TRBV27, the J gene TRBJ2-5, with D uncertain. Trimming pared 3 bases from V and 0 bases from J, leaving 5 bases between. The CDR3 spans 13 residues. Germline V gives CDR1 MNHEY, CDR2 SMNVEV (reference sequence). The CDR3 protein is CASSFVYQETQYF. DNA of the CDR3: TGTGCCAGCAGTTTTGTATACCAAGAGACCCAGTACTTC.

This clonotype was counted only a few times. The chain links TRBV27 to TRBJ2-1, with a possible D match to TRBD1 (6 bases). The germline CDR1 and CDR2 sequences are MNHEY and SMNVEV (reference sequence). This CDR3 is built from 14 residues. Trimming took off 3 bases at V and 8 bases at J, with 14 bases between the two ends. The CDR3 protein is CASSFLQGVDEQFF. CDR3 in DNA: TGTGCCAGCAGTTTTTTACAGGGTGTTGATGAGCAGTTCTTC.

This clonotype has ten or more counts. The chain is built from TRBV28 and TRBJ1-6, with unresolved D. Deletions cut 3 bases from V and 10 bases from J, with 4 bases between. CDR3 length equals 11 residues. Germline V lookup: CDR1 MDHEN, CDR2 SYDVKM. CDR3 in DNA: TGTGCCAGCAGTTTCCCATCACCCCTCCACTTT. Protein: CASSFPSPLHF. Filled out from reference TRBV28 and TRBJ1-6, the complete variable domain reads DVKVTQSSRYLVKRTGEKVFLECVQDMDHENMFWYRQDPGLGLRLIYFSYDVKMKEKGDIPEGYSVSREKKERFSLILESASTNQTSMYLCASSFPSPLHFGNGTRLTVT.

This clonotype was counted between two and nine times. The rearrangement joins TRBV2 to TRBJ2-7; D unclear. Germline CDR1 is SNHLY and CDR2 is FYNNEI. There are 14 residues in the CDR3. V gave up 2 bases and J gave up 4 bases, with 12 bases separating them. CDR3 sequence reads: CASSESRLEYEQYF. CDR3 sequence (DNA): TGTGCCAGCAGTGAATCGAGGCTGGAATACGAGCAGTACTTC.

This clonotype was observed a few times. The gene calls are TRBV29-1 and TRBJ2-2, with TRBD1 as a possible D gene (6 bases). V lost 2 bases and J lost 6, with 13 bases in between. The CDR3 totals 14 residues. CDR1 is SQVTM, CDR2 ANQGSEA, per germline. The CDR3 loop reads CSVEPGTTPGELFF. The CDR3 bases are TGCAGCGTTGAACCGGGGACAACCCCCGGGGAGCTGTTTTTT.

This clonotype has ten or more counts. The rearrangement joins TRBV11-2 to TRBJ2-1, with D uncertain. Germline V gene data show CDR1 as SGHAT and CDR2 as FQNNGV. The CDR3 covers 14 residues. V was shortened by 3 bases and J by 2 bases, with 8 bases between the two germline ends. The CDR3 DNA reads TGTGCCAGCAGCTTCGTCGGCACCTACAATGAGCAGTTCTTC. It encodes CASSFVGTYNEQFF.

This clonotype has a handful of counts. The rearrangement joins TRBV19 to TRBJ2-7; 8 bases fit TRBD2. V shed 1 base, J shed 2 bases, and the junction held 1 base outside the gene matches. CDR3 size: 14 residues. The germline gives CDR1 LNHDA, CDR2 SQIVND (reference sequence). The CDR3 DNA follows: TGTGCCAGTAGTATAGCGGGAGGGACCTACGAGCAGTACTTC. Encoded protein: CASSIAGGTYEQYF.

The V and J genes are TRBV6-6 and TRBJ1-5, with D tentatively TRBD1 (5 bases). Germline assignment: CDR1 MNHNY and CDR2 SVGAGI (reference sequence). The V end was cut by 8 bases, the J end by 1 base, with 9 bases between. This CDR3 spans 13 amino acids. CDR3 nucleotide sequence: TGTGCCAGCTGGGGGTACAGCAATCAGCCCCAGCATTTT. As protein: CASWGYSNQPQHF.

This clonotype was seen ten or more times. The gene calls are TRBV6-5 and TRBJ2-4; TRBD1 aligns across 9 bases. The CDR3 sequence is 19 residues long. J was trimmed by 1 base and V by 6 bases; bases with no gene match: 16. In germline, CDR1 is MNHEY, CDR2 SVGAGI. CDR3 nucleotide sequence: TGTGCCAGCAGAGATTCTGCCGGGACAGGGTTTGTGGCCAAAAACATTCAGTACTTC. It specifies CASRDSAGTGFVAKNIQYF.

The chain uses TRBV12-5 and TRBJ2-7, with 8 bases that match TRBD1. Trimming cost V 4 bases and J 3 bases; bases outside gene matches: 2. The germline CDR1 and CDR2 sequences are LGHNT and FRNRAP. This CDR3 region has 13 residues. The CDR3 bases are TGTGCTAGTGGTTGGGGACAGGTCTACGAGCAGTACTTC. Translated: CASGWGQVYEQYF.

There are many counts of this clonotype. CDR3 protein: CASSPAESNQPQHF. The CDR3 DNA is TGTGCCAGCAGCCCGGCGGAGAGCAATCAGCCCCAGCATTTT. This rearrangement joins TRBV12-3 or TRBV12-4 to TRBJ1-5; D gene uncertain. This CDR3 spans 14 amino acids. Trimming removed 6 bases from V and 1 base from J, with 10 bases in between.

This clonotype has a count of ten or more. The V call is TRBV12-3 or TRBV12-4, the J call TRBJ1-3; D is unclear. Deletions cut 2 bases from V and 4 bases from J, with 9 bases between. The CDR3 spans 14 residues. Written as DNA, the CDR3 is TGTGCCAGCAGTTTACTGGGCGTCGGAAACACCATATATTTT. It specifies CASSLLGVGNTIYF.